The rows below give T cell receptor beta chains drawn from one sample of a study of blood T cell dynamics during melanoma immunotherapy. Using immunoSEQ multiplex PCR, the repertoire was profiled, and TCRdb retains in-frame clones only, with some absent. The sample records 15,000 to 20,000 clones, just over 90% being singletons. The source was blood, collected from a patient treated with checkpoint blockade. These receptors originate from a human donor with melanoma. CDR3s include the opening cysteine and the closing phenylalanine or tryptophan. The D gene is left open where the match is weak. Not every row has a clone size; where given, it reads once, few, many or a size class.

-,TRBV30,-,TRBJ1-3,TGTGCCTGGAATCGTGACAGCTACTCTGGAAACACCATATATTTT,CAWNRDSYSGNTIYF
-,TRBV7-9,-,TRBJ1-1,TGTGCCAGCAGCCCGATCGGCAGGGACTTATTGGGAGCTGAAGCTTTCTTT,CASSPIGRDLLGAEAFF
TRBD2,TRBV5-1,-,TRBJ2-3,TGCGCCAGCAGCTTGGGGGGGACTAGCGGCACAGATACGCAGTATTTT,CASSLGGTSGTDTQYF
-,TRBV30,-,TRBJ2-7,TGTGCCTGGAGCGGTGGGACCCACCGGATCGAGCAGTACTTC,CAWSGGTHRIEQYF
TRBD1,TRBV27,-,TRBJ1-2,TGTGCCAGCAGTTTCCCAGGGGGGTATGGCTACACCTTC,CASSFPGGYGYTF
-,TRBV28,-,TRBJ1-2,TGTGCCAGCAATGACCCCGTCCAGGGGAACTATGGCTACACCTTC,CASNDPVQGNYGYTF
TRBD2,TRBV5-1,-,TRBJ2-5,TGCGCCAGCAGCTATCTAGCGGGAGGTGGAGAGACCCAGTACTTC,CASSYLAGGGETQYF
-,TRBV6-1,-,TRBJ2-7,TGTGCCAGTACCCGTGTTCAGACCTACGAGCAGTACTTC,CASTRVQTYEQYF
-,TRBV14,-,TRBJ1-1,TGTGCCAGCAGCCGGGGAACGAACACTGAAGCTTTCTTT,CASSRGTNTEAFF
TRBD1,TRBV7-6,few,TRBJ2-6,TGTGCCAGCAGCTCACCTTCGACAGGGTGGACTGGGGCCAACGTCCTGACTTTC,CASSSPSTGWTGANVLTF
-,TRBV29-1,-,TRBJ2-7,TGCAGCGTTGAAGCGCGGGACGAGCAGTACTTC,CSVEARDEQYF
-,TRBV7-9,-,TRBJ2-6,TGTGCCAGCAGCTTATGGACGGCAGTCCCCTCTGGGGCCAACGTCCTGACTTTC,CASSLWTAVPSGANVLTF
-,TRBV30,-,TRBJ2-3,TGTGCCTGGAGTGTAATCTCAGATACGCAGTATTTT,CAWSVISDTQYF
TRBD2,TRBV19,-,TRBJ2-5,TGTGCCAGTAGTATCTACTCGGGAGGTATGGGGGAGACCCAGTACTTC,CASSIYSGGMGETQYF
-,TRBV10-1,-,TRBJ1-1,TGCGCCAGCCAGGATGGCTCCATGAACACTGAAGCTTTCTTT,CASQDGSMNTEAFF
-,TRBV15,-,TRBJ2-4,TGTGCCACCAGCAGAGAGAACTCCGGGACACCCTTAGCCAAAAACATTCAGTACTTC,CATSRENSGTPLAKNIQYF
-,TRBV2,-,TRBJ1-5,TGTGCCAGCAGTGAGGAGAGGGGTCAGCCCCAGCATTTT,CASSEERGQPQHF
TRBD1,TRBV9,-,TRBJ1-1,TGTGCCAGCAGCTCCCGGACAGGGGGCTCTGAAGCTTTCTTT,CASSSRTGGSEAFF
TRBD1,TRBV4-2,once,TRBJ2-7,TGTGCCAGCAGCCAAGTATCAGGGCAGGGGGCCTACGAGCAGTACTTC,CASSQVSGQGAYEQYF
TRBD1,TRBV5-1,-,TRBJ1-1,TGCGCCGGCAGCCGGGGACAGCCCACGAACACTGAAGCTTTCTTT,CAGSRGQPTNTEAFF
TRBD1,TRBV5-1,-,TRBJ2-1,TGCGCCAGCAGCTTGGACAGGGGATCTAATGAGCAGTTCTTC,CASSLDRGSNEQFF
TRBD1,TRBV30,-,TRBJ2-3,TGTGCCTGGGGACAGGGGGCCTCCGATACGCAGTATTTT,CAWGQGASDTQYF
TRBD1,TRBV7-9,-,TRBJ1-4,TGTGCCAGCAGCATTTGGACAGGGATGACTGAAAAACTGTTTTTT,CASSIWTGMTEKLFF
-,TRBV6-5,-,TRBJ2-5,TGTGCCAGCAGTTCTGGGCCGACACAGAACCAAGAGACCCAGTACTTC,CASSSGPTQNQETQYF
-,TRBV11-2,few,TRBJ1-5,TGTGCCAGCAGTATAGGGGGTAATCAGCCCCAGCATTTT,CASSIGGNQPQHF
-,TRBV5-1,-,TRBJ1-1,TGCGCCAGCAGCCTGCTGAACACTGAAGCTTTCTTT,CASSLLNTEAFF
TRBD1,TRBV7-2,once,TRBJ1-3,TGTGCCAGCAGCTTAGGACAGGGGTGGGGAAACACCATATATTTT,CASSLGQGWGNTIYF
TRBD1,TRBV5-1,-,TRBJ2-1,TGCGCCAGCCGACCGTACGACAGGGTAGGGGAGCAGTTCTTC,CASRPYDRVGEQFF
-,TRBV7-2,-,TRBJ1-2,TGTGCCAGCAGCCCCACACCTGCTAACTATGGCTACACCTTC,CASSPTPANYGYTF
-,TRBV7-2,-,TRBJ1-4,TGTGCCAGCAGCCCCGGCCGTGGGGAGACTAATGAAAAACTGTTTTTT,CASSPGRGETNEKLFF
-,TRBV7-8,once,TRBJ2-7,TGTGCCAGCAGCAAGATAGAGGGCGAGCAGTACTTC,CASSKIEGEQYF
TRBD2,TRBV7-9,-,TRBJ2-1,TGTGCCAGCAGCGGGGGAGCGGGAATCTACAATGAGCAGTTCTTC,CASSGGAGIYNEQFF
-,TRBV19,once,TRBJ1-4,TGTGCCAGTAGTATGGGGAATACCCGAGGTGAAAAACTGTTTTTT,CASSMGNTRGEKLFF
TRBD2,TRBV19,-,TRBJ2-1,TGTGCCAGTAGCCTAAGACTAGCGGGAGGCAATGCCTACAATGAGCAGTTCTTC,CASSLRLAGGNAYNEQFF
TRBD1,TRBV27,-,TRBJ1-6,TGTGCCAGCAGTACAGGGGAGGGTAATTCACCCCTCCACTTT,CASSTGEGNSPLHF
-,TRBV5-4,-,TRBJ2-3,TGTGCCAGCAGCTTGCGCAGGGATGCTTTAGCAGATACGCAGTATTTT,CASSLRRDALADTQYF
-,TRBV6-1,-,TRBJ2-3,TGTGCCAGCAGTGAACGTATGCAGTATTTT,CASSERMQYF
TRBD2,TRBV5-1,-,TRBJ2-5,TGCGCCAGCAGCCCCGGGACTAGCGGGGGGGCCACAGAGACCCAGTACTTC,CASSPGTSGGATETQYF
-,TRBV29-1,-,TRBJ1-2,TGCAGCGTCGGCGAAAGTAACTATGGCTACACCTTC,CSVGESNYGYTF
-,TRBV5-1,-,TRBJ1-2,TGCGCCAGCAGCTTTTCCGAGAACTATGGCTACACCTTC,CASSFSENYGYTF
TRBD2,TRBV5-1,-,TRBJ2-7,TGCGCCAGCAGTCAGCGGGGGAGCTCCTACGAGCAGTACTTC,CASSQRGSSYEQYF
-,TRBV5-1,-,TRBJ1-1,TGCGCCAGCAGCTTGGGTTTTGAAGCTTTCTTT,CASSLGFEAFF
TRBD1,TRBV30,-,TRBJ1-6,TGTGCCTGTAATACCCCGGGACAGGGGAGGACTTCACCCCTCCACTTT,CACNTPGQGRTSPLHF
TRBD1,TRBV11-1,-,TRBJ2-3,TGTGCCAGCAGCCGCAGACAGGGAACGACCACAGATACGCAGTATTTT,CASSRRQGTTTDTQYF
-,TRBV19,-,TRBJ2-4,TGTGCCAGTAGTTCACCAGGTCCATCAGTCAAAAACATTCAGTACTTC,CASSSPGPSVKNIQYF
-,TRBV10-1,-,TRBJ2-5,TGCGCCAGCAGTGAGTCCCCAGGGGAGACCCAGTACTTC,CASSESPGETQYF
-,TRBV5-6,-,TRBJ2-7,TGTGCCAGCAGCATCGTCCAGGGCTACGAGCAGTACTTC,CASSIVQGYEQYF
-,TRBV19,-,TRBJ1-1,TGTGCCAGTAGTAGGGCAGGTCGGGCGAACACTGAAGCTTTCTTT,CASSRAGRANTEAFF
-,TRBV18,-,TRBJ2-5,TGTGCCAGCTCACCACGCGAGCCCGCCCAGTACTTC,CASSPREPAQYF
-,TRBV19,few,TRBJ1-5,TGTGCCAGTAGCCCCAATGGGCAGGGCGGCCAGCCCCAGCATTTT,CASSPNGQGGQPQHF
TRBD1,TRBV29-1,-,TRBJ1-1,TGCAGCGTTGACGGTGGACAGGGCGGTGTGGACACTGAAGCTTTCTTT,CSVDGGQGGVDTEAFF
-,TRBV19,-,TRBJ2-7,TGTGCCAGTAGTTCGGGACTCCTCCCGGTCTACGAGCAGTACTTC,CASSSGLLPVYEQYF
-,TRBV30,-,TRBJ2-1,TGTGCCTGGAGTGTCGTCCCTCCGAACTTCGAGGCTAGCAGAAGGGTAAATGAGCAGTTCTTC,CAWSVVPPNFEASRRVNEQFF
TRBD2,TRBV14,-,TRBJ2-3,TGTGCCAGCAGCCAAGAGCTAGCGGGCACAGATACGCAGTATTTT,CASSQELAGTDTQYF
-,TRBV2,once,TRBJ1-6,TGTGCCAGCAAAGAGGACAGTTCACCCCTCCACTTT,CASKEDSSPLHF
-,TRBV6-5,-,TRBJ1-6,TGTGCCAGCAGTTTCGAGGGGTGGAATTCACCCCTCCACTTT,CASSFEGWNSPLHF
-,TRBV29-1,few,TRBJ1-1,TGCAGCGCTCAGGGCAACACTGAAGCTTTCTTT,CSAQGNTEAFF